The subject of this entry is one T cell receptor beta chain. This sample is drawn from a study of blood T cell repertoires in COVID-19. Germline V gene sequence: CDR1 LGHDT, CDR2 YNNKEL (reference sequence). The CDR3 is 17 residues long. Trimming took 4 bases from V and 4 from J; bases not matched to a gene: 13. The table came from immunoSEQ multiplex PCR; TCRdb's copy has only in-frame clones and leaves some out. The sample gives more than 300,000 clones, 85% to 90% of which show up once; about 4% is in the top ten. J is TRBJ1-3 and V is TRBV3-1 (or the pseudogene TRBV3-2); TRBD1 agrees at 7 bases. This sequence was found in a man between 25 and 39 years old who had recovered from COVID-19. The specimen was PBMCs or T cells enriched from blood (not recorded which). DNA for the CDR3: TGTGCCAGCAGCCCTAGACAGGGAGGCAGGTTGGGAAACACCATATATTTT. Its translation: CASSPRQGGRLGNTIYF.